This T cell receptor (beta chain) was identified in a study of T-cell reconstitution after alpha-beta-depleted transplantation in children. Preparing the TCRbeta library involved the use of unique molecular identifiers. MiXCR, applied by TCRdb to the PCR reads, yields one record per CDR3 protein. The sample has a few hundred thousand distinct CDR3 sequences, under 15% seen once. Study-level points and caveats: Reportedly, only several hundred clones from non-depleted graft cells drove alpha-beta T-cell counts at about two months. Diversity and T-cell counts at one year after transplant derived mostly from new T cells.

CDR1 and CDR2 from the germline V gene are LGHNA and YSLEER. This CDR3 spans 14 amino acids. Trimming stripped 2 bases from V and 4 bases from J, with 9 bases between. This clonotype has ten or more counts. Its target is unknown. This rearrangement joins TRBV4-3 to TRBJ1-3; no reliable D call. This TCR was recovered from a male patient younger than 18 who had a stem cell transplant for acute myeloid leukemia, so the T cells may come from the graft donor. The sequencing here drew on PBMCs, mostly from graft donor cells, taken 360 days after TCRalphabeta/CD19-depleted stem cell transplant. CDR3 sequence reads: CASSQLGNGNTIYF. As DNA, the CDR3 is TGCGCCAGCAGCCAACTGGGGAACGGAAACACCATATATTTT.